These T cell receptor beta chains were read from a single sample in a study of shared clonotypes between healthy human individuals. The data were produced by immunoSEQ multiplex PCR, yet TCRdb's version contains in-frame clones alone and is incomplete. Of 1.4 million to 1.5 million clones listed, roughly 95% were seen once; the top ten hold over 1%. The sequencing sample was made of naive CD4+ T cells sorted from blood. The receptors derive from a man in his thirties or forties in good health. Each CDR3 is given with its conserved first and last residue. Each record gives: D gene, clone size, CDR3 length, V gene, J gene, CDR3 protein, CDR3 DNA. A D gene is named only where the DNA matches it firmly. Clone size, where shown, is once, few, many, or a class for clones that have expanded.

-	-	13	TRBV7-7	TRBJ2-5	CASSSRLQETQYF	TGTGCTAGCAGCTCTCGGCTACAAGAGACCCAGTACTTC
TRBD2	-	17	TRBV4-3	TRBJ2-3	CASSQVYEREGTDTQYF	TGCGCCAGCAGCCAAGTTTATGAGCGGGAGGGCACAGATACGCAGTATTTT
TRBD1	-	21	TRBV29-1	TRBJ1-1	CSVGIHGTGGVGGRGNTEAFF	TGCAGCGTTGGAATTCACGGGACAGGGGGCGTAGGTGGGCGAGGGAACACTGAAGCTTTCTTT
TRBD2	-	19	TRBV7-2	TRBJ2-6	CASSLVGLATSSGANVLTF	TGTGCCAGCAGCTTAGTCGGACTAGCGACCAGCTCTGGGGCCAACGTCCTGACTTTC
TRBD2	-	16	TRBV10-2	TRBJ2-3	CASNTAGTSGRDTQYF	TGCGCCAGCAACACCGCCGGGACTAGCGGGAGAGATACGCAGTATTTT
-	-	13	TRBV4-1	TRBJ2-5	CASSQGPPGSQYF	TGCGCCAGCAGCCAAGGTCCCCCGGGGTCCCAGTACTTC
-	once	18	TRBV18	TRBJ1-1	CASSQERFGGFVNTEAFF	TGTGCCAGCTCACAAGAACGATTTGGGGGGTTCGTGAACACTGAAGCTTTCTTT
-	-	14	TRBV7-9	TRBJ2-3	CASSHRVNTDTQYF	TGTGCCAGCAGCCACCGGGTCAACACAGATACGCAGTATTTT
TRBD1	-	19	TRBV19	TRBJ2-3	CASTPPGQGGGFSTDTQYF	TGTGCCAGTACCCCTCCCGGACAGGGAGGAGGATTTAGCACAGATACGCAGTATTTT
-	-	14	TRBV5-1	TRBJ2-3	CASSLAGNTDTQYF	TGCGCCAGCAGCTTGGCAGGAAACACAGATACGCAGTATTTT
-	-	12	TRBV6-5	TRBJ2-3	CASSYGRDTQYF	TGTGCCAGCAGTTACGGGAGGGATACGCAGTATTTT
-	-	13	TRBV7-3	TRBJ2-7	CASSSNYRAEQYF	TGTGCCAGCAGCTCCAATTACAGGGCCGAGCAGTACTTC
-	-	13	TRBV28	TRBJ1-5	CATSVGGNQPQHF	TGTGCCACCAGTGTAGGGGGAAATCAGCCCCAGCATTTT
-	-	13	TRBV19	TRBJ1-2	CASSDRPNYGYTF	TGTGCCAGTAGCGACAGGCCCAACTATGGCTACACCTTC
TRBD1	-	15	TRBV9	TRBJ1-1	CASSVLSGGVTEAFF	TGTGCCAGCAGCGTACTATCAGGGGGCGTCACTGAAGCTTTCTTT
-	-	13	TRBV2	TRBJ2-7	CASSEGSVQEQYF	TGTGCCAGCAGTGAGGGCAGCGTCCAGGAGCAGTACTTC
-	-	14	TRBV10-3	TRBJ1-4	CAISVDGLNEKLFF	TGTGCCATCAGTGTGGACGGACTTAATGAAAAACTGTTTTTT
TRBD1	-	15	TRBV29-1	TRBJ1-1	CSVEGPGTANTEAFF	TGCAGCGTTGAAGGCCCGGGGACAGCCAACACTGAAGCTTTCTTT
-	-	14	TRBV21-1	TRBJ2-1	CASSKRYPSGSPFF	TGTGCCAGCAGCAAAAGGTACCCTAGCGGGAGTCCGTTCTTC
-	-	15	TRBV6-6	TRBJ2-3	CASDVGNSVGDTQYF	TGTGCCAGCGACGTCGGGAATTCTGTTGGCGATACGCAGTATTTT
-	-	15	TRBV19	TRBJ1-5	CASSTGPRGNQPQHF	TGTGCCAGTAGTACCGGACCCCGTGGCAATCAGCCCCAGCATTTT
TRBD1	-	15	TRBV6-1	TRBJ1-2	CASSTGQGAIYGYTF	TGTGCCAGCAGTACGGGACAGGGGGCCATCTATGGCTACACCTTC
TRBD2	-	16	TRBV5-1	TRBJ2-1	CASSLMTSGTYNEQFF	TGCGCCAGCAGCTTGATGACTAGCGGGACCTACAATGAGCAGTTCTTC
TRBD1	-	14	TRBV29-1	TRBJ2-3	CSVENRGEADTQYF	TGCAGCGTTGAAAACAGGGGAGAGGCAGATACGCAGTATTTT
TRBD2	-	16	TRBV6-6	TRBJ2-1	CASSTYSGSSYNEQFF	TGTGCCAGCAGTACATACAGCGGGAGCTCCTACAATGAGCAGTTCTTC
-	-	13	TRBV7-2	TRBJ1-5	CASSLFNGQPQHF	TGTGCCAGCAGCTTATTTAATGGTCAGCCCCAGCATTTT
-	-	15	TRBV7-9	TRBJ2-5	CASSLYAGRQETQYF	TGTGCCAGCAGCTTATATGCGGGCCGACAAGAGACCCAGTACTTC
TRBD2	-	14	TRBV5-4	TRBJ2-1	CASSSPSGSNEQFF	TGTGCCAGCAGCAGCCCTAGCGGGAGCAATGAGCAGTTCTTC
-	-	16	TRBV27	TRBJ1-5	CASSDRVAFGNQPQHF	TGTGCCAGCAGTGATAGGGTGGCGTTCGGGAATCAGCCCCAGCATTTT
-	-	13	TRBV28	TRBJ2-7	CASRGTPSYEQYF	TGTGCCAGCCGGGGGACTCCTTCCTACGAGCAGTACTTC
-	-	14	TRBV6-5	TRBJ1-1	CASRRRVMNTEAFF	TGTGCCAGCAGACGACGGGTCATGAACACTGAAGCTTTCTTT
-	-	15	TRBV5-4	TRBJ1-5	CASSLAGSGNQPQHF	TGTGCCAGCAGCTTGGCAGGGTCGGGGAATCAGCCCCAGCATTTT
TRBD1	-	17	TRBV4-1	TRBJ1-4	CASSQEKGAVANEKLFF	TGCGCCAGCAGCCAAGAGAAGGGGGCTGTGGCTAATGAAAAACTGTTTTTT
TRBD1	-	13	TRBV25-1	TRBJ1-1	CASSVDRDTEAFF	TGTGCCAGCAGTGTCGACAGGGACACTGAAGCTTTCTTT
TRBD1	-	15	TRBV5-1	TRBJ1-4	CASSSGQRINEKLFF	TGCGCCAGCAGCTCGGGACAGAGAATAAATGAAAAACTGTTTTTT
-	-	15	TRBV28	TRBJ1-1	CASSQRGGARTEAFF	TGTGCCAGCAGCCAACGGGGGGGCGCAAGGACTGAAGCTTTCTTT
-	once	12	TRBV4-1	TRBJ1-3	CASSQDGNTIYF	TGCGCCAGCAGCCAAGACGGCAACACCATATATTTT
-	once	17	TRBV28	TRBJ2-7	CASSALRRGRNDYEQYF	TGTGCCAGCAGTGCACTCCGCAGGGGGAGGAATGACTACGAGCAGTACTTC
-	-	11	TRBV28	TRBJ2-1	CASRSLDEQFF	TGTGCCAGCAGGTCACTAGATGAGCAGTTCTTC
TRBD2	-	15	TRBV5-3	TRBJ2-1	CASSLMAGGPPGQFF	TGTGCCAGCAGCTTGATGGCGGGAGGCCCCCCGGGGCAGTTCTTC
-	-	10	TRBV12-2	TRBJ2-7	CASRLMEQYF	TGTGCAAGTCGCTTAATGGAGCAGTACTTC
TRBD1	-	17	TRBV23-1	TRBJ1-4	CASSHPAGTGGNEKLFF	TGCGCCAGCAGTCACCCGGCGGGGACAGGGGGCAATGAAAAACTGTTTTTT
TRBD1	few	14	TRBV18	TRBJ1-5	CASSLFGQDQPQHF	TGTGCCAGCTCACTATTCGGACAGGATCAGCCCCAGCATTTT
-	-	14	TRBV6-1	TRBJ1-1	CASSAEQTYTEAFF	TGTGCCAGCAGTGCGGAGCAGACCTACACTGAAGCTTTCTTT
TRBD1	-	15	TRBV5-1	TRBJ1-1	CASSLLAQGGPEAFF	TGCGCCAGCAGCTTACTCGCCCAGGGGGGCCCTGAAGCTTTCTTT
-	-	13	TRBV7-9	TRBJ1-5	CASSLEDGTTKTF	TGTGCCAGCAGCTTAGAAGATGGGACAACGAAAACCTTT
-	-	15	TRBV7-9	TRBJ1-2	CASSPEGRGNYGYTF	TGTGCCAGCAGCCCTGAGGGTCGGGGTAACTATGGCTACACCTTC
-	-	17	TRBV14	TRBJ2-1	CASSQEQLTNSYNEQFF	TGTGCCAGCAGCCAGGAGCAACTTACTAACTCCTACAATGAGCAGTTCTTC
-	-	17	TRBV7-9	TRBJ2-7	CASSFTSGLEGAYEQYF	TGTGCCAGCAGCTTTACTTCGGGGTTGGAGGGGGCTTACGAGCAGTACTTC
TRBD1	-	17	TRBV7-2	TRBJ2-3	CANSLDGTGGATDTQYF	TGTGCCAACAGCTTAGACGGGACAGGGGGCGCAACAGATACGCAGTATTTT
-	-	16	TRBV21-1	TRBJ2-1	CASSKTRTSFHNEQFF	TGTGCCAGCAGCAAAACTCGAACTAGCTTCCACAATGAGCAGTTCTTC